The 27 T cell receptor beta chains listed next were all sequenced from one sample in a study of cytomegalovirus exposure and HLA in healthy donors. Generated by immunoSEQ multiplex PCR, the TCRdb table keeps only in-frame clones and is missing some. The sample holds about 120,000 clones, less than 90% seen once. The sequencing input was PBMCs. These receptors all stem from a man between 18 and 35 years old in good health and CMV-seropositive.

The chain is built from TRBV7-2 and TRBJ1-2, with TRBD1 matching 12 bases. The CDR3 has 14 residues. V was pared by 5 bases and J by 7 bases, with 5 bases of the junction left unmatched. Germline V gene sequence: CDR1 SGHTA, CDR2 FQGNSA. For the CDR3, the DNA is TGTGCCAGCAGCCCGGGACAGGGGGCCGGTGGCTACACCTTC. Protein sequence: CASSPGQGAGGYTF. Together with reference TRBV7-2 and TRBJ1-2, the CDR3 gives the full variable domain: GAGVSQSPSNKVTEKGKDVELRCDPISGHTALYWYRQSLGQGLEFLIYFQGNSAPDKSGLPSDRFSAERTGGSVSTLTIQRTQQEDSAVYLCASSPGQGAGGYTFGSGTRLTVV.

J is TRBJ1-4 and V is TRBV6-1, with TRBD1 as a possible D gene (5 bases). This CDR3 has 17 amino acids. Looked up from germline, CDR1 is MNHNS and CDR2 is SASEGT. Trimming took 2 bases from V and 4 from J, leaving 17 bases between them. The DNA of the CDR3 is TGTGCCAGCAGTGAATTCGGGGGTCGAAGGAATAATGAAAAACTGTTTTTT. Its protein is CASSEFGGRRNNEKLFF.

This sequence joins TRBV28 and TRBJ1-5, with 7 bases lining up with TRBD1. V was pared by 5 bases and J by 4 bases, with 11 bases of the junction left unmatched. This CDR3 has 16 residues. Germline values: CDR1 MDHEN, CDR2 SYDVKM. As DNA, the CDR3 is TGTGCCAGCAGTCCCTTCAGGGGGACGTGGAATCAGCCCCAGCATTTT. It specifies CASSPFRGTWNQPQHF.

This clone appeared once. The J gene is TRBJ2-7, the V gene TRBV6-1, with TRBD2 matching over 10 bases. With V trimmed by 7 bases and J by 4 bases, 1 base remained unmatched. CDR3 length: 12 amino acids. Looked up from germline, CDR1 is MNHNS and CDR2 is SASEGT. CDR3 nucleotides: TGTGCCAGCACAGCGGGGGGGTACGAGCAGTACTTC. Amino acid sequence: CASTAGGYEQYF.

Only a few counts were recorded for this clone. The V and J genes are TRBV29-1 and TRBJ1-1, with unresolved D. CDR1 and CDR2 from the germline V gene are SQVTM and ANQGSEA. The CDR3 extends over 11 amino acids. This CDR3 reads CTGKAGTEAFF. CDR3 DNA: TGCACCGGGAAGGCCGGGACTGAAGCTTTCTTT.

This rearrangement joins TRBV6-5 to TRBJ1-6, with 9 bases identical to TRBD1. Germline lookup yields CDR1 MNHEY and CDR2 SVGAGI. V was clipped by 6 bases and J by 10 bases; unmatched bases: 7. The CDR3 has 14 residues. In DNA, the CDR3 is TGTGCCAGCAGGAAAGGGACAGGGACATCACCCCTCCACTTT. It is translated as CASRKGTGTSPLHF.

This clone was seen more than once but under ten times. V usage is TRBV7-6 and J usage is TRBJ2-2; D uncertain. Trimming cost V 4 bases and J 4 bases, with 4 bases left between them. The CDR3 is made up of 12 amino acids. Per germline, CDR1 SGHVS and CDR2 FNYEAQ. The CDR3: CASSSSTGELFF. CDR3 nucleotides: TGTGCCAGCAGCTCCAGCACCGGGGAGCTGTTTTTT.

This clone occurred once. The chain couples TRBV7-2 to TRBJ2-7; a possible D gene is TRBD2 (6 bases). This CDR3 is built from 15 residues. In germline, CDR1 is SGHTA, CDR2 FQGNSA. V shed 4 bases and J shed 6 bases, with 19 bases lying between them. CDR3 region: CASSSTGTYPPEQYF. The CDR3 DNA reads TGTGCCAGCAGCTCAACCGGGACTTACCCACCCGAGCAGTACTTC.

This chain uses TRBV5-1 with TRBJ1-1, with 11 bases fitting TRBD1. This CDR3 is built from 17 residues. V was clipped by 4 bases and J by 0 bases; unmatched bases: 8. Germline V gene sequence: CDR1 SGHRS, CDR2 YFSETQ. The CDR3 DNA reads TGCGCCAGCAGCCCAGGACAGGGGGCCAATTTGAACACTGAAGCTTTCTTT. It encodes CASSPGQGANLNTEAFF.

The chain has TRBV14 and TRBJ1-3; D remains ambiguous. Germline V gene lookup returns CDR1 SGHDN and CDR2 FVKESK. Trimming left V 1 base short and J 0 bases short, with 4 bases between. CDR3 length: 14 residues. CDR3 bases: TGTGCCAGCAGCCAAGTAGCCTCTGGAAACACCATATATTTT. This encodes CASSQVASGNTIYF.

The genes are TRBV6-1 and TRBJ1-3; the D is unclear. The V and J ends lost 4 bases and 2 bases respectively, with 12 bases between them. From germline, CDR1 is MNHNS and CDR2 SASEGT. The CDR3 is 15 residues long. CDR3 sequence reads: CASSGLRRAGNTIYF. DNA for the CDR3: TGTGCCAGCAGTGGGCTTCGACGGGCTGGAAACACCATATATTTT.

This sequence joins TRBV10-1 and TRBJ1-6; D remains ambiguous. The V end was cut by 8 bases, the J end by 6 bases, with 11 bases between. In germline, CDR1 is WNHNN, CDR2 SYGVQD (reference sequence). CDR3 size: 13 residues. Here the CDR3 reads CASRGDLNSPLHF. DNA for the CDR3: TGCGCCAGCCGGGGTGATCTTAATTCACCCCTCCACTTT.

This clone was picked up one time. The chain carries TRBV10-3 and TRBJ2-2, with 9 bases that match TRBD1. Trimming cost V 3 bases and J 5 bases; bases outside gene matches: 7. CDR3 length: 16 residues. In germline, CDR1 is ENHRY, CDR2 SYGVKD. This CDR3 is CAISEEGTGMTGELFF. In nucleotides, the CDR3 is TGTGCCATCAGTGAAGAGGGGACAGGGATGACCGGGGAGCTGTTTTTT.

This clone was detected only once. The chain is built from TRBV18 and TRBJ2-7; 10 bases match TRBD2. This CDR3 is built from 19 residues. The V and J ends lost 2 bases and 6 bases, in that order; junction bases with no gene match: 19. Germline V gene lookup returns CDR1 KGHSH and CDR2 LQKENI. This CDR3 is CASSPASGGSPGGSCEQYF. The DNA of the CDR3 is TGTGCCAGCTCACCAGCTAGCGGGGGCTCCCCTGGTGGCTCATGCGAGCAGTACTTC.

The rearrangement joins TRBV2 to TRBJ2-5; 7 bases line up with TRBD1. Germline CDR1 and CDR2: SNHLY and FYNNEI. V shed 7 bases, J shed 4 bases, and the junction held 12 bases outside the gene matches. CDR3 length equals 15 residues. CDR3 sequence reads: CASNTGTVLGETQYF. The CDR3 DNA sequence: TGTGCCAGCAATACCGGGACAGTCCTTGGAGAGACCCAGTACTTC.

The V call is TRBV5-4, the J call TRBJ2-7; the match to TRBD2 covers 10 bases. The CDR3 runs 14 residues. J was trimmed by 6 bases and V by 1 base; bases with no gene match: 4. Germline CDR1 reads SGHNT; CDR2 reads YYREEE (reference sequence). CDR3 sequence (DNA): TGTGCCAGCAGCTTGACTAGCGGGGTTGTCGAGCAGTACTTC. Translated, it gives CASSLTSGVVEQYF. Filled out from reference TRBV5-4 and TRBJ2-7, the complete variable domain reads ETGVTQSPTHLIKTRGQQVTLRCSSQSGHNTVSWYQQALGQGPQFIFQYYREEENGRGNFPPRFSGLQFPNYSSELNVNALELDDSALYLCASSLTSGVVEQYFGPGTRLTVT.

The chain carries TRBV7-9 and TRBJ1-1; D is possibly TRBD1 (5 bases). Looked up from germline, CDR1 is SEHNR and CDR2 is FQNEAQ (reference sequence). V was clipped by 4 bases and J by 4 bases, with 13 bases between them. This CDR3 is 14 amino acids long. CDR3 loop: CASSSRERGTEAFF. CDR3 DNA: TGTGCCAGCAGCTCCAGGGAGCGGGGCACTGAAGCTTTCTTT.

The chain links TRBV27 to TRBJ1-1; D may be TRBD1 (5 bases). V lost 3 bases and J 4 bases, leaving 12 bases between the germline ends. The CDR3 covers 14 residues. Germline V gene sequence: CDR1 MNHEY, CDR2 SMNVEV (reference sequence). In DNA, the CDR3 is TGTGCCAGCAGTTTTCAGGGAGGAGGCACTGAAGCTTTCTTT. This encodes CASSFQGGGTEAFF.

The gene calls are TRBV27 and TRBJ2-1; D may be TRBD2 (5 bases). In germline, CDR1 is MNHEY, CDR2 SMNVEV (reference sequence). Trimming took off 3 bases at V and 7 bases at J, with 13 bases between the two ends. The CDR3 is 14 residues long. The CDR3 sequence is CASSFQSPGNEQFF. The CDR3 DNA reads TGTGCCAGCAGTTTTCAGTCCCCGGGGAATGAGCAGTTCTTC.

The CDR3 sequence: CASSQDRVHNEQFF. CDR3 sequence (DNA): TGTGCCAGCAGCCAAGACAGGGTCCACAATGAGCAGTTCTTC. The chain couples TRBV11-2 to TRBJ2-1; 7 bases match TRBD1. In germline, CDR1 is SGHAT, CDR2 FQNNGV. CDR3 size: 14 residues. Trimming removed 5 bases from V and 5 bases from J; junction bases left unmatched: 6.

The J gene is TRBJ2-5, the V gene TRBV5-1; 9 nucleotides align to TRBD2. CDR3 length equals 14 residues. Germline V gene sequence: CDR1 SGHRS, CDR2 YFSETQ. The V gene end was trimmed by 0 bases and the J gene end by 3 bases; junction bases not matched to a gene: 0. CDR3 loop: CASSLASGKETQYF. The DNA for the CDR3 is TGCGCCAGCAGCTTGGCTAGCGGGAAAGAGACCCAGTACTTC.

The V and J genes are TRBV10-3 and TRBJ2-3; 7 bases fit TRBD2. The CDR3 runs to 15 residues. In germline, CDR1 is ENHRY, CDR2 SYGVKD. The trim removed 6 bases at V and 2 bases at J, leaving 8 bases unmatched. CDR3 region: CAISQRGEPTDTQYF. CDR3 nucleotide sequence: TGTGCCATCAGCCAGCGGGGAGAACCCACAGATACGCAGTATTTT.

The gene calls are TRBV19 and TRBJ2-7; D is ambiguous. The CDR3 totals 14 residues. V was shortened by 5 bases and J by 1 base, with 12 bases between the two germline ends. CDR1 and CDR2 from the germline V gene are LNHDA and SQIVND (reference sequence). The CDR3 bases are TGTGCCAGTAGTGTTAGCCACAAGTCCTACGAGCAGTACTTC. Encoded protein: CASSVSHKSYEQYF.

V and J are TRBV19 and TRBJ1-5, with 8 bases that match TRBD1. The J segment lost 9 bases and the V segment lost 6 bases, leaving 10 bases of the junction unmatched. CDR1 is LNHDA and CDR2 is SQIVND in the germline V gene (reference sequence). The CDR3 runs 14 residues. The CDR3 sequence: CASSPDRGGSPQHF. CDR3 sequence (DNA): TGTGCCAGTAGCCCTGACAGGGGTGGTTCGCCCCAGCATTTT.

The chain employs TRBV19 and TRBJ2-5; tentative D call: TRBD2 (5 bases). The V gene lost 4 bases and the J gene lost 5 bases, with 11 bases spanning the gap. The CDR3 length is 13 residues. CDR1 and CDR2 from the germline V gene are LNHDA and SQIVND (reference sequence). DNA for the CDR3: TGTGCCAGTAGTAAGATAGGCGGGGAGACCCAGTACTTC. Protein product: CASSKIGGETQYF.

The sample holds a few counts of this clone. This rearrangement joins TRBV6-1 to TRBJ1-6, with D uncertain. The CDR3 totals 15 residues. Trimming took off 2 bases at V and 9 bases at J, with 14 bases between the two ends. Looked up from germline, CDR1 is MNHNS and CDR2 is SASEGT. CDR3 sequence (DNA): TGTGCCAGCAGTGAACTATCGACTCTGGCTTCACCCCTCCACTTT. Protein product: CASSELSTLASPLHF.

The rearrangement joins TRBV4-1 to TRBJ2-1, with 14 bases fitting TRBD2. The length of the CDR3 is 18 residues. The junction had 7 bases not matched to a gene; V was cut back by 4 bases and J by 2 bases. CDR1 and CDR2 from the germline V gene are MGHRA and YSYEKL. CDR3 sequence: CASSPGLAGGITYNEQFF. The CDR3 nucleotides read TGCGCCAGCAGCCCCGGACTAGCGGGGGGAATCACCTACAATGAGCAGTTCTTC.